This is a list of T cell receptor beta chains from one sample in a study of monozygotic twins with inflammatory bowel disease. TCRdb re-called the 5' RACE reads and gives one entry per CDR3 protein, without DNA. This table holds 300,000 to 400,000 distinct CDR3 sequences. Sequencing was done on a sample of blood. All receptors derive from a human donor with ulcerative colitis or Crohn's disease, or a healthy co-twin of an affected twin (not recorded which). Both conserved end residues are part of each CDR3. Each record gives: V gene, J gene, CDR3 protein.

TRBV28	TRBJ2-1	CASSLTARNEQFF
TRBV20-1	TRBJ2-7	CSAREVSSYEQYF
TRBV6-2/TRBV6-3	TRBJ2-4	CASSYVGTWSKNIQYF
TRBV7-8	TRBJ1-2	CASSSRTGPGYGYTF
TRBV6-5	TRBJ2-7	CASSYSFSPGLAGDEQYF
TRBV20-1	TRBJ1-6	CSARGLHGTGNSPLHF
TRBV4-3	TRBJ2-3	CASSQETLGGTDTQYF
TRBV20-1	TRBJ1-1	CSARDPGRGHTEAFF
TRBV4-3	TRBJ2-1	CASSQEFYNEQFF
TRBV12-3/TRBV12-4	TRBJ1-5	CASSSYRLGQPQHF
TRBV12-3/TRBV12-4	TRBJ2-5	CASSWTSETQYF
TRBV4-1	TRBJ2-2	CASSPREATGVVTGELFF
TRBV6-5	TRBJ2-6	CASTSGQGASGANVLTF
TRBV20-1	TRBJ2-7	CSASDGTGTESYEQYF
TRBV6-2/TRBV6-3	TRBJ2-2	CASSRLTNTGELFF
TRBV5-1	TRBJ1-2	CASSLEGKGDTF
TRBV4-1	TRBJ1-2	CASSQFLRTVEGYTF
TRBV20-1	TRBJ2-2	CSAKGTNTGELFF
TRBV6-1	TRBJ2-7	CASSLDRGPGEQYF
TRBV27	TRBJ1-4	CASRGTSRIFNEKLFF
TRBV4-2	TRBJ2-1	CASSLPDRGKDNDNEQFF
TRBV7-2	TRBJ1-4	CASRQQVSNEKLFF
TRBV11-2	TRBJ1-3	CASSHRGSGNTIYF
TRBV4-3	TRBJ2-7	CASSQDQTVQGYEQYF
TRBV20-1	TRBJ1-1	CSARNREVMRTEAFF
TRBV3-1	TRBJ1-2	CASGGLSGYGYTF
TRBV10-3	TRBJ1-2	CATGTGRDYGYTF
TRBV7-2	TRBJ2-1	CASRQGFEQFF
TRBV6-5	TRBJ2-1	CASSYSRVAGGAGEQFF
TRBV6-2/TRBV6-3	TRBJ2-4	CASCGRGFSKNIQYF
TRBV27	TRBJ1-2	CASSLVPRGEGYTF
TRBV7-9	TRBJ1-6	CASTPRGTENSPLHF
TRBV5-6	TRBJ1-3	CASSVAGVLGNTIYF
TRBV20-1	TRBJ2-7	CSAGRGAKEQYF
TRBV2	TRBJ1-5	CASSETGLAQPQHF
TRBV5-1	TRBJ1-2	CASRRDRTNYGYTF
TRBV5-1	TRBJ1-1	CASSSWTVNTEAFF
TRBV5-5	TRBJ1-1	CASSLARGSEAFF
TRBV7-2	TRBJ2-1	CASSLELGPNYNEQFF